The 2 T cell receptor beta chains below all came from one sample that was sequenced in a study of blood T cell repertoires in COVID-19. Sequencing was performed with immunoSEQ multiplex PCR; in TCRdb, only in-frame clones are kept and a portion is missing. The sample lists 95,000 to 100,000 clones, about 90% occurring once. Sequencing was done on a sample of peripheral blood. These receptors came from a human donor with COVID-19, enrolled during active disease. The donor label of this sample is uncertain.

The chain has TRBV18 and TRBJ2-1; D remains ambiguous. The V gene's germline CDR1 is KGHSH and CDR2 LQKENI. The ends were cut back, 0 bases at V and 9 bases at J, with 9 bases in the middle. This CDR3 region has 13 residues. CDR3 loop: CASSPPSTGEQFF. In nucleotides, the CDR3 is TGTGCCAGCTCACCACCGAGTACGGGTGAGCAGTTCTTC.

V and J are TRBV6-4 and TRBJ2-1, with 11 bases aligning to TRBD2. Per the germline V gene, CDR1 is MRHNA and CDR2 is SNTAGT. This CDR3 is 16 amino acids long. The ends lost 6 bases at V and 4 bases at J; junction bases unmatched: 8. CDR3 region: CASSLTASGGYNEQFF. DNA of the CDR3: TGTGCCAGCAGCCTCACGGCTAGCGGGGGGTACAATGAGCAGTTCTTC.